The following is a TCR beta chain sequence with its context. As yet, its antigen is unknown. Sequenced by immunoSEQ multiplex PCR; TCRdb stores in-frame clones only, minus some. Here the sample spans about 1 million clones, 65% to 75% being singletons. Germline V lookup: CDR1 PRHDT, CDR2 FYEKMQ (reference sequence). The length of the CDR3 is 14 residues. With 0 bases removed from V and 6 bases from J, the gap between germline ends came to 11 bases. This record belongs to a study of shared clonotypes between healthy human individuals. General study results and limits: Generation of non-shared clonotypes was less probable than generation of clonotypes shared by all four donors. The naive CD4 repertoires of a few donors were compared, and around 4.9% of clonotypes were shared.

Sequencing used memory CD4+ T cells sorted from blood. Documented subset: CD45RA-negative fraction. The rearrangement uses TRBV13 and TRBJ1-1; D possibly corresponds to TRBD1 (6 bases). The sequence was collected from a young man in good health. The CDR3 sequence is CASSLGRRGSEAFF. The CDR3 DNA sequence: TGTGCCAGCAGCTTAGGCCGTAGGGGGTCTGAAGCTTTCTTT.